The rows below give T cell receptor beta chains drawn from one sample of a study of blood T cell repertoires in COVID-19. The repertoire was sequenced with immunoSEQ multiplex PCR; TCRdb's copy has only in-frame clones and lacks some. This table has fewer than 110,000 clones, about 85% appearing once. Sequencing was performed on peripheral blood. The receptors derive from a man aged 45-60 years in a cohort sampled during active COVID-19. Each CDR3 is given with its conserved first and last residue. D genes are given only for firm matches. Expanded clones get a size class; other rows say once, few or many, or leave the size out.

V gene: TRBV7-2
clone size: once
D gene: TRBD1
J gene: TRBJ1-3
CDR3 DNA: TGTGCCAGCCGGGGACAGATCTCTGGAAACACCATATATTTT
CDR3 protein: CASRGQISGNTIYF

V gene: TRBV9
clone size: -
D gene: TRBD2
J gene: TRBJ2-3
CDR3 DNA: TGTGCCAGCAACCCAGCGGGGGGGGCAGATACGCAGTATTTT
CDR3 protein: CASNPAGGADTQYF

V gene: TRBV25-1
clone size: few
D gene: -
J gene: TRBJ2-7
CDR3 DNA: TGTGCCAGCAGTGAATATAACAGGGCAGGCGAGCAGTACTTC
CDR3 protein: CASSEYNRAGEQYF

V gene: TRBV19
clone size: -
D gene: -
J gene: TRBJ2-3
CDR3 DNA: TGTGCCAGTAGTAATAGCGTCGAAAAAACAGATACGCAGTATTTT
CDR3 protein: CASSNSVEKTDTQYF

V gene: TRBV30
clone size: -
D gene: -
J gene: TRBJ1-1
CDR3 DNA: TGTGCCTGGAGTGAGGGACACGAAACTGAAGCTTTCTTT
CDR3 protein: CAWSEGHETEAFF

V gene: TRBV10-3
clone size: once
D gene: -
J gene: TRBJ1-5
CDR3 DNA: TGTGCCATCAGCCGAGACAGTGACAGCAATCAGCCCCAGCATTTT
CDR3 protein: CAISRDSDSNQPQHF

V gene: TRBV4-1
clone size: -
D gene: TRBD1
J gene: TRBJ1-6
CDR3 DNA: TGCGCCAGCAGCCAAGCGGACCAGGGGGCCAATAATTCACCCCTCCACTTT
CDR3 protein: CASSQADQGANNSPLHF

V gene: TRBV6-6
clone size: -
D gene: TRBD1
J gene: TRBJ1-6
CDR3 DNA: TGTGCCAGCAGCCTCGGGACAGGGGGCAATTCACCCCTCCACTTT
CDR3 protein: CASSLGTGGNSPLHF

V gene: TRBV18
clone size: -
D gene: TRBD1
J gene: TRBJ2-3
CDR3 DNA: TGTGCCAGCTCACGGACAGGAGCCGAAGGGTGGACGCAGTATTTT
CDR3 protein: CASSRTGAEGWTQYF

V gene: TRBV25-1
clone size: -
D gene: TRBD1
J gene: TRBJ2-7
CDR3 DNA: TGTGCCAGTTCATCGACAGGGATCGGGTCTGACGAGCAGTACTTC
CDR3 protein: CASSSTGIGSDEQYF

V gene: TRBV7-2
clone size: -
D gene: -
J gene: TRBJ1-1
CDR3 DNA: TGTGCCAGCAGCTTAGACAGGAACACTGAAGCTTTCTTT
CDR3 protein: CASSLDRNTEAFF

V gene: TRBV5-1
clone size: -
D gene: -
J gene: TRBJ2-2
CDR3 DNA: TGCGCCAGCAGCCCAGGCCCCGACACCGGGGAGCTGTTTTTT
CDR3 protein: CASSPGPDTGELFF

V gene: TRBV20-1
clone size: -
D gene: -
J gene: TRBJ1-6
CDR3 DNA: TGCAGTGCTAGTAGAAACAGTTTAAATTCACCCCTCCACTTT
CDR3 protein: CSASRNSLNSPLHF

V gene: TRBV3-1/TRBV3-2
clone size: -
D gene: TRBD2
J gene: TRBJ2-3
CDR3 DNA: TGTGCCAGCAGTCCGTGGTCGGGACTAGCTATGAATACGCAGTATTTT
CDR3 protein: CASSPWSGLAMNTQYF

V gene: TRBV6-2/TRBV6-3
clone size: -
D gene: TRBD2
J gene: TRBJ2-5
CDR3 DNA: TGTGCCAGCAGTAGACTAGCGGGAACGCAAGAGACCCAGTACTTC
CDR3 protein: CASSRLAGTQETQYF

V gene: TRBV11-2
clone size: -
D gene: -
J gene: TRBJ1-3
CDR3 DNA: TGTGCCAGCAGCCCGGCGGGGCGTCTTTTGGGAAACACCATATATTTT
CDR3 protein: CASSPAGRLLGNTIYF

V gene: TRBV7-2
clone size: -
D gene: -
J gene: TRBJ2-1
CDR3 DNA: TGTGCCAGCAGCTTAGTCGCGGGGGAGCAGTTCTTC
CDR3 protein: CASSLVAGEQFF

V gene: TRBV5-4
clone size: -
D gene: TRBD2
J gene: TRBJ2-1
CDR3 DNA: TGTGCCAGCAGCCCGCAGCGGGGGGGCAATGAGCAGTTCTTC
CDR3 protein: CASSPQRGGNEQFF

V gene: TRBV19
clone size: -
D gene: TRBD2
J gene: TRBJ2-2
CDR3 DNA: TGTGCCAGTAGTATATGGCTAGCGGGGTCTGCGAACACCGGGGAGCTGTTTTTT
CDR3 protein: CASSIWLAGSANTGELFF

V gene: TRBV7-9
clone size: -
D gene: TRBD1
J gene: TRBJ2-5
CDR3 DNA: TGTGCCAGCAGCCGGACAGGGTTGGAGACCCAGTACTTC
CDR3 protein: CASSRTGLETQYF

V gene: TRBV5-1
clone size: -
D gene: -
J gene: TRBJ1-2
CDR3 DNA: TGCGCCAGCAGCTTGTCCAGGGACTATGGCTACACCTTC
CDR3 protein: CASSLSRDYGYTF

V gene: TRBV5-4
clone size: -
D gene: -
J gene: TRBJ2-5
CDR3 DNA: TGTGCCAGCAGCTTTGGACTGAAAGAGACCCAGTACTTC
CDR3 protein: CASSFGLKETQYF

V gene: TRBV11-2
clone size: -
D gene: -
J gene: TRBJ2-4
CDR3 DNA: TGTGCCAGCAGCTTAGTTCGGGTTGCGAGTAAAAACATTCAGTACTTC
CDR3 protein: CASSLVRVASKNIQYF

V gene: TRBV6-1
clone size: -
D gene: TRBD1
J gene: TRBJ1-5
CDR3 DNA: TGTGCCAGCAGTGAAGCCGACAGGGGGCACCAGCCCCAGCATTTT
CDR3 protein: CASSEADRGHQPQHF

V gene: TRBV7-2
clone size: -
D gene: TRBD1
J gene: TRBJ2-4
CDR3 DNA: TGTGCCAGCAGCCTACGGACAGGGGAGAACATTCAGTACTTC
CDR3 protein: CASSLRTGENIQYF

V gene: TRBV5-1
clone size: once
D gene: TRBD1
J gene: TRBJ1-1
CDR3 DNA: TGCGCCAGCAGTCAGGACAGGGCCGAAGCTTTCTTT
CDR3 protein: CASSQDRAEAFF

V gene: TRBV29-1
clone size: -
D gene: TRBD2
J gene: TRBJ2-5
CDR3 DNA: TGCAGCGCTAACGGACTAGCGGGATACCAAGAGACCCAGTACTTC
CDR3 protein: CSANGLAGYQETQYF

V gene: TRBV7-9
clone size: -
D gene: TRBD1
J gene: TRBJ2-1
CDR3 DNA: TGTGCCAGCAGCTCCGACAGGGGCTCCTACAATGAGCAGTTCTTC
CDR3 protein: CASSSDRGSYNEQFF

V gene: TRBV15
clone size: -
D gene: -
J gene: TRBJ2-6
CDR3 DNA: TGTGCCACCAGGACTGGACGGGGATCTGGGGCCAACGTCCTGACTTTC
CDR3 protein: CATRTGRGSGANVLTF

V gene: TRBV5-6
clone size: -
D gene: -
J gene: TRBJ1-4
CDR3 DNA: TGTGCCAGCAGCTCAAGAGGGACAAGCACTATTTATGAAAAACTGTTTTTT
CDR3 protein: CASSSRGTSTIYEKLFF

V gene: TRBV3-1/TRBV3-2
clone size: -
D gene: TRBD1
J gene: TRBJ2-2
CDR3 DNA: TGTGCCAGCAGCCAGGGCCGGGACAGGACGGACACCGGGGAGCTGTTTTTT
CDR3 protein: CASSQGRDRTDTGELFF

V gene: TRBV18
clone size: -
D gene: TRBD2
J gene: TRBJ2-7
CDR3 DNA: TGTGCCAGCGCCCAAGCGGGGGCCGTCTACGAGCAGTACTTC
CDR3 protein: CASAQAGAVYEQYF

V gene: TRBV5-6
clone size: -
D gene: TRBD2
J gene: TRBJ2-7
CDR3 DNA: TGTGCCAGCAGCTTAGGGCTAGCGGGGGCCTCCTACGAGCAGTACTTC
CDR3 protein: CASSLGLAGASYEQYF

V gene: TRBV6-5
clone size: -
D gene: -
J gene: TRBJ1-3
CDR3 DNA: TGTGCCAGCACGGGCTCTGGAAACACCATATATTTT
CDR3 protein: CASTGSGNTIYF

V gene: TRBV2
clone size: -
D gene: TRBD1
J gene: TRBJ1-2
CDR3 DNA: TGTGCCAGCAGGAGGTCGACAGGGGGAATGACCAACTATGGCTACACCTTC
CDR3 protein: CASRRSTGGMTNYGYTF

V gene: TRBV10-3
clone size: -
D gene: -
J gene: TRBJ2-2
CDR3 DNA: TGTGCCATCAGCGAAGGAGGGGCATGGACCGGGGAGCTGTTTTTT
CDR3 protein: CAISEGGAWTGELFF

V gene: TRBV4-1
clone size: -
D gene: TRBD2
J gene: TRBJ2-2
CDR3 DNA: TGCGCCAGCAGCCAAAAAATGGGGGGGTCGGGCCCCACCGGGGAGCTGTTTTTT
CDR3 protein: CASSQKMGGSGPTGELFF

V gene: TRBV2
clone size: -
D gene: TRBD1
J gene: TRBJ2-7
CDR3 DNA: TGTGCCAGCAGTGAATCCGGGACAGGAGCCTACGAGCAGTACTTC
CDR3 protein: CASSESGTGAYEQYF

V gene: TRBV3-1/TRBV3-2
clone size: -
D gene: -
J gene: TRBJ1-5
CDR3 DNA: TGTGCCAGCAGCCAACAGGGTTCCGGGTTGGCCCAGCATTTT
CDR3 protein: CASSQQGSGLAQHF

V gene: TRBV2
clone size: -
D gene: -
J gene: TRBJ2-7
CDR3 DNA: TGTGCCAGCAGTGAAGCGCTGAGAACTAGTGGGAACTTC
CDR3 protein: CASSEALRTSGNF

V gene: TRBV18
clone size: -
D gene: -
J gene: TRBJ2-7
CDR3 DNA: TGTGCCAGCTCACCTTTACAGGGAAGCGAGCAGTACTTC
CDR3 protein: CASSPLQGSEQYF

V gene: TRBV3-1/TRBV3-2
clone size: -
D gene: TRBD2
J gene: TRBJ2-3
CDR3 DNA: TGTGCCAGCAGCCAACAAGCGGGGGGGGCCGTGCAGTATTTT
CDR3 protein: CASSQQAGGAVQYF

V gene: TRBV5-1
clone size: -
D gene: -
J gene: TRBJ2-1
CDR3 DNA: TGCGCCAGCAGCTTTCAGGGCAGTTCCTACAATGAGCAGTTCTTC
CDR3 protein: CASSFQGSSYNEQFF

V gene: TRBV6-5
clone size: once
D gene: -
J gene: TRBJ1-6
CDR3 DNA: TGTGCCAGCAGGAAAGAACAGGGTGGCAATTCACCCCTCCACTTT
CDR3 protein: CASRKEQGGNSPLHF